Below, 19 T cell receptor beta chains from the same sample are listed, as sequenced in a study of T cell repertoires in cytomegalovirus infection. No cognate antigen is known for these TCRs. TCRdb used MiXCR to reprocess the reads, holding one entry per CDR3 protein. The sample shows hundreds of thousands of distinct CDR3 sequences, around a third of them seen only once. Here the sequenced sample was cultured CD8+ T cells from PBMCs, taken from culture after CMV antigen stimulation. The receptor source for this set is a human donor in good health (CMV status not recorded). Some clones in this sample may be carry-over from other donors' samples.

The J gene is TRBJ2-1, the V gene TRBV5-6; no reliable D call. The V gene's germline CDR1 is SGHDT and CDR2 YYEEEE. CDR3 size: 13 residues. V was cut by 0 bases and J by 5 bases, with 6 bases left in between. DNA for the CDR3: TGTGCCAGCAGCTTGGTAAACCACAATGAGCAGTTCTTC. This encodes CASSLVNHNEQFF.

A few counts support this clonotype. The gene calls are TRBV7-9 and TRBJ1-2; D gene unclear. Trimming shortened V by 2 bases and J by 4 bases, and 8 bases separated the two germline ends. The CDR3 has 13 amino acids. CDR1 and CDR2 (germline): SEHNR, FQNEAQ (reference sequence). DNA of the CDR3: TGTGCCAGCAGCTTACTTAACCTCTATGGCTACACCTTC. This codes for CASSLLNLYGYTF.

This rearrangement joins TRBV7-9 to TRBJ2-2; TRBD1 matches 7 bases. V lost 5 bases, J lost 0 bases, and 9 bases stayed unmatched. The CDR3 runs 17 residues. Per the germline V gene, CDR1 is SEHNR and CDR2 is FQNEAQ (reference sequence). CDR3 amino acids: CASSTRQGFPNTGELFF. CDR3 bases: TGTGCCAGCAGCACCCGACAGGGATTCCCGAACACCGGGGAGCTGTTTTTT.

This rearrangement joins TRBV15 to TRBJ2-5, with 10 bases that match TRBD2. J lost 1 base, V lost 8 bases, and 1 base had no gene match. This CDR3 has 13 amino acids. Germline CDR1 and CDR2: LNHNV and YYDKDF (reference sequence). Here the CDR3 reads CATRTSGQETQYF. In DNA form, the CDR3 reads TGTGCCACCCGGACTAGCGGCCAAGAGACCCAGTACTTC.

This clonotype showed up just a few times. The J gene is TRBJ1-2, the V gene TRBV5-6; D remains ambiguous. The length of the CDR3 is 15 residues. Germline V lookup: CDR1 SGHDT, CDR2 YYEEEE. The ends were cut back, 0 bases at V and 4 bases at J, with 13 bases in the middle. CDR3 nucleotide sequence: TGTGCCAGCAGCTTGGTTTCTCTTGAACCCTATGGCTACACCTTC. Amino acids: CASSLVSLEPYGYTF.

This clonotype was detected only a few times. The V gene is TRBV2, the J gene TRBJ2-1, with 9 nucleotides matching TRBD1. The V gene's germline CDR1 is SNHLY and CDR2 FYNNEI. Unmatched junction bases numbered 5, after V lost 6 bases and J lost 8 bases. This CDR3 has 13 residues. CDR3 in amino acids: CASREQGADEQFF. CDR3 in DNA: TGTGCCAGCAGGGAACAGGGGGCCGATGAGCAGTTCTTC.

At least ten counts were recorded for this clonotype. The rearrangement links TRBV7-2 to TRBJ1-5; no reliable D call. Trimming stripped 5 bases from V and 1 base from J, with 12 bases between. The CDR3 has 15 amino acids. Germline lookup yields CDR1 SGHTA and CDR2 FQGNSA. DNA for the CDR3: TGTGCCAGCAGCCCACTATTAGGGAGCAATCAGCCCCAGCATTTT. It translates to CASSPLLGSNQPQHF.

In its sample, this clonotype was seen a few times. V gene TRBV5-6 combines with J gene TRBJ1-5, with D possibly being TRBD1 (5 bases). Germline V gene sequence: CDR1 SGHDT, CDR2 YYEEEE. The CDR3 is 12 residues long. Between the trimmed V and J ends, which lost 4 bases and 6 bases, there was a span of 8 bases. CDR3 DNA: TGTGCCAGCAGCGGGACGGGTCAGCCCCAGCATTTT. Its translation: CASSGTGQPQHF. Based on the CDR3 plus reference TRBV5-6 and TRBJ1-5, the full variable domain is DAGVTQSPTHLIKTRGQQVTLRCSPKSGHDTVSWYQQALGQGPQFIFQYYEEEERQRGNFPDRFSGHQFPNYSSELNVNALLLGDSALYLCASSGTGQPQHFGDGTRLSIL.

This clonotype has a count of ten or more. The gene calls are TRBV7-9 and TRBJ1-4; no firm D call. Trimming pared 5 bases from V and 5 bases from J, leaving 15 bases between. The germline V gene has CDR1 SEHNR and CDR2 FQNEAQ (reference sequence). The CDR3 runs to 15 residues. In DNA form, the CDR3 reads TGTGCCAGCAGCCCCCCCGGGCTCAACAATGAAAAACTGTTTTTT. It codes for CASSPPGLNNEKLFF.

The chain employs TRBV28 and TRBJ1-5; D is uncertain. There are 17 residues in the CDR3. Germline V CDR1 and CDR2: MDHEN, SYDVKM. Between the trimmed V and J ends, which lost 5 bases and 2 bases, there was a span of 19 bases. CDR3 residues: CASSHGHSGRGNQPQHF. In nucleotides, the CDR3 is TGTGCCAGCAGTCATGGCCACAGTGGAAGGGGCAATCAGCCCCAGCATTTT.

This clonotype was recorded a few times. The chain joins TRBV7-3 to TRBJ1-1, with D perhaps TRBD1 (6 bases). Trimming left V 5 bases short and J 8 bases short, with 18 bases between. This CDR3 has 14 residues. The germline V gene encodes CDR1 SGHTA and CDR2 FQGTGA. CDR3 loop: CASSQSPGGLEAFF. CDR3 in DNA: TGTGCCAGCAGCCAATCACCCGGGGGCTTGGAAGCTTTCTTT.

To note about this clonotype: One end of the junction does not line up with germline, which may come from a read error. V usage is TRBV6-5 and J usage is TRBJ2-5; D call uncertain. The CDR3 contains 15 residues. Germline loops: CDR1 MNHEY, CDR2 SVGAGI. The CDR3 sequence: CASTYSAARQETQYF. The CDR3 nucleotides are TGTGCCAGCACTTACTCGGCGGCTAGGCAGGAGACCCAGTACTTC.

V and J are TRBV10-3 and TRBJ1-6, with a weak D call TRBD1 (6 bases). With 6 bases removed from V and 8 bases from J, the gap between germline ends came to 14 bases. The CDR3 runs 14 residues. Germline CDR1 and CDR2: ENHRY and SYGVKD. The CDR3 is CAIRNREGDSPLHF. The CDR3 DNA reads as TGTGCCATCAGAAACAGGGAGGGTGATTCACCCCTCCACTTT.

In its sample, this clonotype was seen once. The chain uses TRBV24-1 and TRBJ1-5; no definite D call. CDR1 is KGHDR, CDR2 SFDVKD, per germline. V was clipped by 2 bases and J by 0 bases, with 7 bases between them. This CDR3 has 15 residues. The CDR3: CATSDSSASNQPQHF. The CDR3 nucleotides read TGTGCCACCAGTGATTCCTCCGCTAGCAATCAGCCCCAGCATTTT.

The chain couples TRBV20-1 to TRBJ2-7; D unclear. V lost 3 bases, J lost 2 bases, and 8 bases lay in between. Germline V CDR1 and CDR2: DFQATT, SNEGSKA (reference sequence). This CDR3 region has 12 residues. CDR3 sequence: CSASYLAYEQYF. The CDR3 region has the DNA TGCAGTGCTAGTTACCTAGCCTACGAGCAGTACTTC.

This clonotype was counted only a few times. The gene calls are TRBV14 and TRBJ2-3; D ambiguous. CDR3 length equals 16 residues. Trimming shortened V by 4 bases and J by 1 base, and 15 bases separated the two germline ends. CDR1 is SGHDN, CDR2 FVKESK, per germline. The CDR3, as DNA: TGTGCCAGCAGCCCCCGGGCCCTGGTGGGCACAGATACGCAGTATTTT. It is translated as CASSPRALVGTDTQYF.

This chain joins TRBV2 and TRBJ2-7; D not resolved. Trimming cost V 4 bases and J 2 bases, with 12 bases left between them. The CDR3 loop spans 14 amino acids. CDR1 is SNHLY, CDR2 FYNNEI, per germline. CDR3 region: CASSATVGAYEQYF. The CDR3 DNA reads TGTGCCAGCAGTGCTACTGTGGGTGCCTACGAGCAGTACTTC.

The chain is built from TRBV27 and TRBJ2-7; D could derive from TRBD1 or TRBD2 (5 bases each). V lost 2 bases to trimming and J lost 7 bases, with 9 bases between them. Germline V gene data show CDR1 as MNHEY and CDR2 as SMNVEV (reference sequence). CDR3 length: 12 amino acids. The CDR3 DNA sequence: TGTGCCAGCAGTTTAATGGGGGAGGAGCAGTACTTC. Protein: CASSLMGEEQYF.

This clonotype was seen at least ten times. The V call is TRBV4-1, the J call TRBJ2-7; possible D gene TRBD1, 5 bases. V lost 0 bases and J lost 5, with 5 bases in between. The CDR3 loop spans 12 amino acids. Germline CDR1 and CDR2: MGHRA and YSYEKL. CDR3 loop: CASSQEGDEQYF. CDR3 in DNA: TGCGCCAGCAGCCAAGAAGGGGACGAGCAGTACTTC.